This T cell receptor beta chain derives from a study of yellow fever vaccine responses in identical twins. The germline V and J ends were trimmed by 4 bases and 6 bases, with 15 bases remaining between them. The CDR3 is 14 residues long. Germline values: CDR1 LGHNA, CDR2 YNFKEQ. TCRdb ran MiXCR on the RT-PCR reads and lists one entry per CDR3 protein. The data contain over 15,000 distinct CDR3 sequences, 65% to 75% of them singletons. General study points: Twins showed a vaccine T cell response that reportedly seemed partly convergent, partly personalized.

This clonotype was detected only once. Antigen unknown. The receptor was isolated from a woman aged 18-35 years who received the yellow fever vaccine. The V call is TRBV4-2, the J call TRBJ1-2; no reliable D call. Specimen: T cells from blood (PBMCs), unsorted or a sorted subset (not recorded which), collected before or after yellow fever vaccination (not recorded which). The CDR3 reads CASSLDTAVNGYTF. The CDR3 region has the DNA TGTGCCAGCAGCCTAGATACCGCCGTTAATGGCTACACCTTC.